This T cell receptor beta chain was sequenced in a study of blood T cells in healthy people across ages. With 3 bases removed from V and 9 bases from J, the gap between germline ends came to 18 bases. Germline loops: CDR1 SGHTA, CDR2 FQGNSA. CDR3 length: 15 amino acids. No fewer than 6 micrograms of total RNA were isolated from every sample. The study, taken as a whole, reports: Estimates based on one million T cells were treated as lower bounds.

Using a J-beta primer mix together with a sample-barcoded 5' primer, a second PCR was run for roughly 7 to 12 cycles. The template-switch adaptor was a 5' adaptor with 12 random nucleotides. It tagged each cDNA molecule. Every sample gave at least 3 million paired-end reads containing CDR3. TCRdb re-called the 5' RACE reads with MiXCR, one entry per CDR3 protein. Of roughly 1.9 million distinct CDR3 sequences listed, about two fifths are singletons. This clonotype was counted only a few times. Antigen unknown. The chain joins TRBV7-2 to TRBJ2-1; D call uncertain. The sequencing sample was made of blood. This receptor was identified in a human donor in good health. The CDR3 DNA is TGTGCCAGCAGCTTCGGTAGAGAGGCCCGGCCTGAGCAGTTCTTC. Its translation: CASSFGREARPEQFF.